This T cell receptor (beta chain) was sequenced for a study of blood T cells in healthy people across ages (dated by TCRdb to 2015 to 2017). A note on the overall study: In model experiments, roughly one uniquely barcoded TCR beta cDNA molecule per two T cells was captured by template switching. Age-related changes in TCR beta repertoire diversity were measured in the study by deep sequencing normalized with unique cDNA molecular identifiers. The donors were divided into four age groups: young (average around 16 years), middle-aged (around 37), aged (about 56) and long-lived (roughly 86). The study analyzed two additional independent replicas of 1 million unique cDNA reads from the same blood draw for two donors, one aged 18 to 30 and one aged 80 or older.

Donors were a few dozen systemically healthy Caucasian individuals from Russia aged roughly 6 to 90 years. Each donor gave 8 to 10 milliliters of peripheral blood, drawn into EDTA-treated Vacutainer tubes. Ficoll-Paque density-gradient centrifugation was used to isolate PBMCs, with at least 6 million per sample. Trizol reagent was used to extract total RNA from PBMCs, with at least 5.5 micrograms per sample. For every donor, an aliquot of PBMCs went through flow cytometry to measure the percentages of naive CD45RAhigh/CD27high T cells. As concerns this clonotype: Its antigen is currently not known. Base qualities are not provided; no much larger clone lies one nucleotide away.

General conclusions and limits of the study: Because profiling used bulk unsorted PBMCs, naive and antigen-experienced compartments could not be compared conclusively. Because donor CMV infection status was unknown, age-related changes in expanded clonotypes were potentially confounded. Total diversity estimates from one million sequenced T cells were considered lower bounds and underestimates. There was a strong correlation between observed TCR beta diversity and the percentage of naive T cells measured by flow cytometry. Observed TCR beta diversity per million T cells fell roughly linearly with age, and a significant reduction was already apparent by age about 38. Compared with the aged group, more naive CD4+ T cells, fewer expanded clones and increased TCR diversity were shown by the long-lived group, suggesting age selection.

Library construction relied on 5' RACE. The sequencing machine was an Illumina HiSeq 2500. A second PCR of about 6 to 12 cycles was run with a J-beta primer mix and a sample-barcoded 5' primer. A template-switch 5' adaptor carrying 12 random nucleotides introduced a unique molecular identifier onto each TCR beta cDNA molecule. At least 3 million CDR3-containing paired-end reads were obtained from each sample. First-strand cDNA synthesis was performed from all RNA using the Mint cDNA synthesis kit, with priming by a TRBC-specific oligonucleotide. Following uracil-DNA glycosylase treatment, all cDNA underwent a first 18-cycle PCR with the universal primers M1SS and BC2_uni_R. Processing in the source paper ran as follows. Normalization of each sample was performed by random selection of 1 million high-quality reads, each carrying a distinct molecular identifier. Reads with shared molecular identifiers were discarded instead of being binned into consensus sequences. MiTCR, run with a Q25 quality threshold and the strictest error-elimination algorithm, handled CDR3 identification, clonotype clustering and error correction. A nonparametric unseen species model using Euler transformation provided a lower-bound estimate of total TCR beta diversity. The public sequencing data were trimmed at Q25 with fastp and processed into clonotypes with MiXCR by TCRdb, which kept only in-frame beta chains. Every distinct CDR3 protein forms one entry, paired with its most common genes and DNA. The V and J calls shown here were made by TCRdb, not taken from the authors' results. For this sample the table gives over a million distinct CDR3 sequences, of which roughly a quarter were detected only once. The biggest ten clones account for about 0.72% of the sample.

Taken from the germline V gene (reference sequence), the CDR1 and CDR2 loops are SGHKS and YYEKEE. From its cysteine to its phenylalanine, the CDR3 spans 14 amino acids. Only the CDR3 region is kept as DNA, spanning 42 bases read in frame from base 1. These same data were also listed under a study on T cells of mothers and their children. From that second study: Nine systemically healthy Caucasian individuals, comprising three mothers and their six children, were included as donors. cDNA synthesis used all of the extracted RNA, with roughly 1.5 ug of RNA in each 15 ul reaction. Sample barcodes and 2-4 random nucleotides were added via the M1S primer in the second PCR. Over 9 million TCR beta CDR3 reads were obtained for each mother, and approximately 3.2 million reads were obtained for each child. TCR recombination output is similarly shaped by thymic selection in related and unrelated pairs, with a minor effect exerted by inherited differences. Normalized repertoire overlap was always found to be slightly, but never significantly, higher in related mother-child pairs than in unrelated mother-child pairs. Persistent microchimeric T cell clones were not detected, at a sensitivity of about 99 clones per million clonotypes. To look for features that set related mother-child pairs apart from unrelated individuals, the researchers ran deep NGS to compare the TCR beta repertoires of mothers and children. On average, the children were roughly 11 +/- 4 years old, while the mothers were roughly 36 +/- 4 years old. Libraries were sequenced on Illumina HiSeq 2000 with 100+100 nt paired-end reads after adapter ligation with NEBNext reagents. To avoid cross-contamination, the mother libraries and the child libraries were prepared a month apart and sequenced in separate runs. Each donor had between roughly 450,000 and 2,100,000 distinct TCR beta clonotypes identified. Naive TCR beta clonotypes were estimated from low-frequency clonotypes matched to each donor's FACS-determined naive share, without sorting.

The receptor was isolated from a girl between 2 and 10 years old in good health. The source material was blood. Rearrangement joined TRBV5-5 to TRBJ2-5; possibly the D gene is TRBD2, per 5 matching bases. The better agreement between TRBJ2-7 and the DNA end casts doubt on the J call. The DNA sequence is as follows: TGTGCCAGCAACCGCCGTGCAGGAGGTTACGAGCAGTACTTC. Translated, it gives CASNRRAGGYEQYF.